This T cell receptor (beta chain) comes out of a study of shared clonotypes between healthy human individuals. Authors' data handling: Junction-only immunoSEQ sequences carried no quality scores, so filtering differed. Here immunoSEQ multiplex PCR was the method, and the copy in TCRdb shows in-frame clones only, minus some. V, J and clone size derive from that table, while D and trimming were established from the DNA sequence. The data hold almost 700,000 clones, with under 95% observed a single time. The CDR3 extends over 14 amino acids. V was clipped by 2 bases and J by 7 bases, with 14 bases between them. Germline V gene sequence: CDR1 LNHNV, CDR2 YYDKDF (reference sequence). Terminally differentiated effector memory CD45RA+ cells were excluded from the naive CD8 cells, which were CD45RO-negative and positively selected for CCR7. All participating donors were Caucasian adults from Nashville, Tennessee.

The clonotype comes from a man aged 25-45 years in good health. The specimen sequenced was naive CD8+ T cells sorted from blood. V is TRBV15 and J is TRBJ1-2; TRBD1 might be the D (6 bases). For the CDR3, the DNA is TGTGCCACCAGCAGAACGGGGGGCCAGGGTGGCTACACCTTC. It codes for CATSRTGGQGGYTF.